This TCR beta chain was profiled in a study of blood T cell repertoires in COVID-19. Study-level background: The origin of the acute and convalescent COVID-19 samples was the United States, Italy and Spain. PBMCs, B-cell-depleted T cells, or T cells provided the cDNA or gDNA that made up the material.

As processed by the authors: The authors estimated nucleated cell counts from reference gene primer amplification. TCRdb's table, derived via immunoSEQ multiplex PCR, lists solely in-frame clones and lacks some. That table furnishes V, J and clone size, whereas the DNA furnished D and trimming. The sample yields about 40,000 clones, approximately 90% seen once. Germline V lookup: CDR1 MDHEN, CDR2 SYDVKM. The junction had 12 bases not matched to a gene; V was cut back by 6 bases and J by 5 bases. The CDR3 has 15 residues. This receptor was obtained from a man aged 50-59 years in a cohort sampled during active COVID-19. The sample consisted of peripheral blood. This chain joins TRBV28 and TRBJ1-2; TRBD1 matches at 7 bases. The CDR3 region has the DNA TGTGCCAGCAGCCCCCCTCGACAGGGATGGTATGGCTACACCTTC. It specifies CASSPPRQGWYGYTF.